This TCR beta chain was sequenced during a study of siplizumab effects on memory and regulatory T cells. Study summary: Paired mixed lymphocyte reactions compared siplizumab about 1.1 ug/mL against no drug.

Findings and limits, study-wide: Alloreactive sequences that could be traced to unstimulated CD4+ memory cells showed a significant reduction under siplizumab.

The mixed lymphocyte reaction cells underwent coculture at 37°C for 6 days. The study labelled responder PBMCs with CFSE and stimulator PBMCs with Violet Dye, then mixed them 1:1. This clone is judged medium-sized. The antigen is undetermined. TCRdb's table, derived via immunoSEQ multiplex PCR, lists solely in-frame clones and lacks some. The repertoire holds almost 15,000 clones, with 40% to 45% as singletons. V lost 9 bases and J lost 1; bases outside the gene matches: 10. This CDR3 spans 15 amino acids. Germline V gene data show CDR1 as LNHDA and CDR2 as SQIVND (reference sequence). The TCR originated in a human donor in good health; the cells came from an allogeneic mixed lymphocyte reaction. Some clones in this sample may be carry-over from other donors' samples. The J gene is TRBJ1-1, the V gene TRBV19; 8 nucleotides align to TRBD1. Sequenced input: CFSE-low (dividing) CD4+ T cells sorted from an allogeneic mixed lymphocyte reaction. The CDR3 DNA follows: TGTGCCAGCAGCGACAGGGGCAGGCCGAACACTGAAGCTTTCTTT. It codes for CASSDRGRPNTEAFF.